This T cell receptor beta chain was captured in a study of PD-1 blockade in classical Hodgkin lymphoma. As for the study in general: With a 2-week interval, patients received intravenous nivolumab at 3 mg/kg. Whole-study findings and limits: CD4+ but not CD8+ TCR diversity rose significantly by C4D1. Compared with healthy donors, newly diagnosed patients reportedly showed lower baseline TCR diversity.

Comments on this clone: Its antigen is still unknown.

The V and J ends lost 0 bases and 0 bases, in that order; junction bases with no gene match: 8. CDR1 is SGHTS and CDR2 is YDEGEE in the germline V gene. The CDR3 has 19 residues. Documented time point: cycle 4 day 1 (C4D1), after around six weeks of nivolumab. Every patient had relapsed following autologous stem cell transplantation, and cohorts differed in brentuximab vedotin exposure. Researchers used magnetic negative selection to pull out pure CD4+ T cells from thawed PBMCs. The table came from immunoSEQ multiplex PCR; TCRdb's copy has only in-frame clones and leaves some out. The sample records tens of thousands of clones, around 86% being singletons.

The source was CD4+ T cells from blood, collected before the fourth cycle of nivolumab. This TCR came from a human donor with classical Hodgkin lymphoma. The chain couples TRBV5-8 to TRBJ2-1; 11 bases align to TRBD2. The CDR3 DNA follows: TGTGCCAGCAGCTTGGATGCACTAGCGGGAGTAGTCTCCTACAATGAGCAGTTCTTC. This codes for CASSLDALAGVVSYNEQFF.